This passage covers 31 T cell receptor beta chains from one sample sequenced in a study of regulatory T cells in long-lasting Graves disease. Building of the TCR beta libraries involved iRepertoire HTBI primers and Arm-PCR of CDR3 regions. TCRdb independently ran MiXCR on the multiplex PCR reads; one entry per CDR3 protein. The data hold 400,000 to 450,000 distinct CDR3 sequences, with roughly 15% observed a single time. Regarding time point: newly diagnosed GD, antithyroid drugs for less than 3 months. PBMC-extracted RNA yielded the TCR library. These data were also filed under a second study, of T cells in Graves' hyperthyroidism and ophthalmopathy.

The source was peripheral blood mononuclear cells (PBMCs), collected at new diagnosis, from a patient treated with antithyroid drugs. The source is a woman younger than 45 with Graves disease.

At least ten counts were recorded for this clonotype. The gene calls are TRBV6-1 and TRBJ2-7, with TRBD2 identical over 9 bases. CDR1 and CDR2 (germline): MNHNS, SASEGT. V gave up 7 bases and J gave up 2 bases; unmatched junction bases: 9. The CDR3 contains 15 residues. In DNA, the CDR3 is TGTGCCAGCATGCAAAGGGCTAGCGGGACCTACGAGCAGTACTTC. It yields the protein CASMQRASGTYEQYF.

In the case of this clonotype: This probably arose from a read error, given a far larger clone one base away. The V call is TRBV6-1, the J call TRBJ1-2, with TRBD1 matching over 7 bases. V was pared by 3 bases and J by 3 bases, with 10 bases of the junction left unmatched. Germline CDR1 and CDR2: MNHNS and SASEGT. The CDR3 covers 16 residues. CDR3 in DNA: TGTGCCAGCAGTGAGTCTTTTGGAGACAGGGACTATGGCTACACCTTC. It codes for CASSESFGDRDYGYTF.

This clonotype was recorded many times. The chain couples TRBV7-8 to TRBJ2-1, with 7 bases matching TRBD2. After removal of 2 bases from V and 7 bases from J, the junction contained 8 bases not matched to a gene. Germline CDR1 SGHVS, CDR2 FQNEAQ. The CDR3 totals 15 residues. CDR3 in amino acids: CASSLNSGRGNEQFF. The CDR3 bases are TGTGCCAGCAGCTTAAATTCGGGGCGGGGGAATGAGCAGTTCTTC. Full variable domain (rest looked up from reference TRBV7-8 and TRBJ2-1): GAGVSQSPRYKVAKRGQDVALRCDPISGHVSLFWYQQALGQGPEFLTYFQNEAQLDKSGLPSDRFFAERPEGSVSTLKIQRTQQEDSAVYLCASSLNSGRGNEQFFGPGTRLTVL.

This clonotype has ten or more counts. The chain joins TRBV20-1 to TRBJ2-1; D is possibly TRBD2 (6 bases). Looked up from germline, CDR1 is DFQATT and CDR2 is SNEGSKA (reference sequence). The CDR3 is 15 amino acids. V lost 6 bases to trimming and J lost 8 bases, with 23 bases between them. CDR3 protein: CSAATGGVRVYEQFF. The CDR3 DNA is TGCAGTGCCGCCACAGGAGGGGTACGGGTTTATGAGCAGTTCTTC.

V usage is TRBV7-8 and J usage is TRBJ1-5; D ambiguous. From germline, CDR1 is SGHVS and CDR2 FQNEAQ. The CDR3 is made up of 14 amino acids. V was cut by 1 base and J by 9 bases, with 13 bases left in between. Written as DNA, the CDR3 is TGTGCCAGCAGCTTAGGCAACGAAAGGCGGCCCCAGCATTTT. It is translated as CASSLGNERRPQHF.

This clonotype has just one count. This may come from a read error, since a much larger clone is one base off. V is TRBV3-1 and J is TRBJ2-7, with a weak D call TRBD2 (6 bases). V lost 1 base and J 7 bases, leaving 17 bases between the germline ends. Germline CDR1 reads LGHDT; CDR2 reads YNNKEL (reference sequence). The CDR3 extends over 15 amino acids. CDR3 DNA sequence: TGTGCCAGCAGCCAAGTTCGGACTACCTACAATGAGCAGTACTTC. Translation: CASSQVRTTYNEQYF.

This clonotype was counted ten times or more. The chain is built from TRBV27 and TRBJ2-7; D is undetermined. Trimming pared 0 bases from V and 7 bases from J, leaving 10 bases between. Germline values: CDR1 MNHEY, CDR2 SMNVEV (reference sequence). The CDR3 consists of 13 residues. The DNA of the CDR3 is TGTGCCAGCAGTTTATCCCCAGCAGATGAGCAGTACTTC. This sequence encodes CASSLSPADEQYF.

The gene calls are TRBV29-1 and TRBJ2-7; TRBD2 is a possible D gene (7 bases). The CDR3 is 15 residues long. Germline assignment: CDR1 SQVTM and CDR2 ANQGSEA. V lost 2 bases to trimming and J lost 3 bases, with 17 bases between them. As DNA, the CDR3 is TGCAGCGTTGAAAGGGCGGCGGGGGCCGACTACGAGCAGTACTTC. Translating it yields CSVERAAGADYEQYF.

This clonotype was observed at least ten times. The CDR3, as DNA: TGCAGTGCTTTTTCCCCCGCCGGGACAGGGAGGTTCGATGAGCAGTTCTTC. This translates into CSAFSPAGTGRFDEQFF. The V gene is TRBV20-1, the J gene TRBJ2-1; TRBD1 agrees at 9 bases. The CDR3 has 17 residues. Per the germline V gene, CDR1 is DFQATT and CDR2 is SNEGSKA (reference sequence). V was pared by 5 bases and J by 8 bases, with 19 bases of the junction left unmatched.

This clonotype was seen at least ten times. The V gene is TRBV30, the J gene TRBJ2-2; no clear D. Trimming shortened V by 0 bases and J by 3 bases, and 8 bases separated the two germline ends. The CDR3 sequence is 14 residues long. Germline loops: CDR1 GTSNPN, CDR2 SVGIG (reference sequence). CDR3 protein: CAWSVPSYTGELFF. The DNA for the CDR3 is TGTGCCTGGAGTGTACCTTCTTACACCGGGGAGCTGTTTTTT.

Comment on this clonotype: A much larger clone is a single base away; this may be a read error. The J gene is TRBJ1-5, the V gene TRBV5-1; D may be TRBD1 (5 bases). Germline loops: CDR1 SGHRS, CDR2 YFSETQ. The CDR3 is 14 residues long. Here the CDR3 reads CASSLIRVLQPQRF. CDR3 coding DNA: TGCGCCAGCAGCTTGATCAGGGTTCTACAGCCCCAGCGTTTT.

A note on this clonotype: A read error is possible here, since a much larger clone lies one base away. V usage is TRBV2 and J usage is TRBJ2-1, with D possibly TRBD2 on 6 matching bases. The DNA matches TRBJ2-7 better at its end, which makes the J call doubtful. This CDR3 comprises 18 residues. CDR1 SNHLY and CDR2 FYNNEI come from the germline V gene. Here the CDR3 reads CASSEAAFVSGSYNEQYF. The CDR3 DNA follows: TGTGCCAGCAGTGAAGCTGCCTTTGTTAGCGGTTCCTACAATGAGCAGTACTTC.

This clonotype was found many times. The V and J genes are TRBV28 and TRBJ2-3; 10 bases align to TRBD2. The CDR3 length is 15 residues. V gave up 10 bases and J gave up 2 bases; unmatched junction bases: 9. Per the germline V gene, CDR1 is MDHEN and CDR2 is SYDVKM. DNA of the CDR3: TGTGCCACAGTTCCACTAGCGGGATTCACAGATACGCAGTATTTT. It encodes CATVPLAGFTDTQYF.

This clonotype showed up just a few times. V usage is TRBV20-1 and J usage is TRBJ2-1, with D maybe TRBD2 (5 bases). The DNA end is more similar to TRBJ2-5, so the J call may be wrong. This CDR3 contains 14 residues. CDR1 DFQATT and CDR2 SNEGSKA come from the germline V gene (reference sequence). The CDR3 sequence is CSAPDHLAGETQYF. The CDR3 DNA follows: TGCAGTGCCCCCGATCACCTAGCCGGGGAGACCCAGTACTTC.

A single count supports this clonotype. V usage is TRBV20-1 and J usage is TRBJ1-6; D is uncertain. CDR1 is DFQATT and CDR2 is SNEGSKA in the germline V gene (reference sequence). The CDR3 is 10 residues long. V lost 0 bases and J 13 bases, leaving 4 bases between the germline ends. CDR3 DNA sequence: TGCAGTGCTAGAGAAGGGCCCCTCCACTTT. Its protein is CSAREGPLHF.

This clonotype has a handful of counts. V gene TRBV30 combines with J gene TRBJ2-5; D gene ambiguous. This CDR3 is built from 13 residues. V lost 0 bases and J lost 5, with 10 bases in between. Per germline, CDR1 GTSNPN and CDR2 SVGIG (reference sequence). CDR3 coding DNA: TGTGCCTGGAGTGTACGTAGCTCGGAGACCCAGTACTTC. Encoded protein: CAWSVRSSETQYF.

This clonotype turned up a few times. The rearrangement links TRBV29-1 to TRBJ2-7, with D maybe TRBD1 (5 bases). V lost 4 bases, J lost 3 bases, and 10 bases lay in between. Germline CDR1 is SQVTM and CDR2 is ANQGSEA. The CDR3 consists of 12 residues. CDR3 region: CSVVGVNYEQYF. The DNA for the CDR3 is TGCAGCGTTGTAGGGGTTAACTACGAGCAGTACTTC.

The chain uses TRBV29-1 and TRBJ1-2; D not resolved. The CDR3 is 11 amino acids. Germline V gene lookup returns CDR1 SQVTM and CDR2 ANQGSEA. The ends were cut back, 3 bases at V and 7 bases at J, with 9 bases in the middle. The CDR3 is CSVDITFGYTF. In nucleotides, the CDR3 is TGCAGCGTTGATATAACATTTGGCTACACCTTC. Using reference TRBV29-1 and TRBJ1-2 for the parts outside the CDR3, the full variable domain is SAVISQKPSRDICQRGTSLTIQCQVDSQVTMMFWYRQQPGQSLTLIATANQGSEATYESGFVIDKFPISRPNLTFSTLTVSNMSPEDSSIYLCSVDITFGYTFGSGTRLTVV.

In its sample, this clonotype was seen many times. This rearrangement joins TRBV28 to TRBJ2-5; D not resolved. The CDR3 extends over 14 amino acids. V lost 6 bases and J 5 bases, leaving 16 bases between the germline ends. Germline V gene lookup returns CDR1 MDHEN and CDR2 SYDVKM. This CDR3 is CASSLVGYGETQYF. DNA for the CDR3: TGTGCCAGCAGCTTGGTGGGGTATGGGGAGACCCAGTACTTC.

This clonotype has just a few counts. CDR3 coding DNA: TGTGCCAGTAGTACCCGATGGGGGGGGCTGTTTCATCAGCCCCAGCATTTT. Its protein product is CASSTRWGGLFHQPQHF. The chain uses TRBV19 and TRBJ1-5; D is perhaps TRBD1 (6 bases). CDR3 length equals 17 residues. Trimming left V 4 bases short and J 5 bases short, with 21 bases between. From germline, CDR1 is LNHDA and CDR2 SQIVND (reference sequence).

This clonotype came up many times. The rearrangement uses TRBV27 and TRBJ1-2; 7 bases are shared with TRBD1. CDR1 MNHEY and CDR2 SMNVEV come from the germline V gene (reference sequence). Trimming took 4 bases from V and 5 from J; bases not matched to a gene: 10. The length of the CDR3 is 15 residues. The DNA of the CDR3 is TGTGCCAGCAGTTCGGGACAGCATAAGGGGTATGGCTACACCTTC. Translated: CASSSGQHKGYGYTF.

This clonotype occurred many times. The rearrangement uses TRBV10-3 and TRBJ2-1; possibly TRBD2 for D (5 bases). CDR1 is ENHRY and CDR2 is SYGVKD in the germline V gene. Trimming pared 0 bases from V and 3 bases from J, leaving 12 bases between. The CDR3 has 16 amino acids. DNA of the CDR3: TGTGCCATCAGTGAGTCGATGGTGGGAGTCTACAATGAGCAGTTCTTC. It specifies CAISESMVGVYNEQFF.

This chain connects TRBV2 to TRBJ2-6; 8 positions agree with TRBD1. The germline gives CDR1 SNHLY, CDR2 FYNNEI. Trimming took 6 bases from V and 4 from J; bases not matched to a gene: 5. This CDR3 spans 15 amino acids. The CDR3 DNA reads as TGTGCCAGCAGGGACAGGGTAACCGGGGCCAACGTCCTGACTTTC. Translating it yields CASRDRVTGANVLTF.

The chain joins TRBV20-1 to TRBJ2-2; D gene ambiguous. The CDR3 sequence is 16 residues long. The V end lost 0 bases, the J end lost 0 bases, and 11 bases lay between the germline ends. Germline CDR1 is DFQATT and CDR2 is SNEGSKA (reference sequence). The CDR3 protein is CSARDFRISNTGELFF. The CDR3 DNA is TGCAGTGCTAGAGATTTCAGGATTTCGAACACCGGGGAGCTGTTTTTT.

This clonotype has a handful of counts. A much larger clone lies one base from this, so it may be a read error. V is TRBV20-1 and J is TRBJ2-1; TRBD2 matches at 13 bases. The CDR3 runs 14 residues. Per the germline V gene, CDR1 is DFQATT and CDR2 is SNEGSKA (reference sequence). The CDR3 reads CSALGLAGYSEQFF. The CDR3 region has the DNA TGCAGTGCTTTGGGACTAGCGGGGTACAGTGAGCAGTTCTTC.

This clonotype was counted at least ten times. The chain combines TRBV28 with TRBJ1-2, with D possibly matching TRBD1 (6 bases). The ends were cut back, 9 bases at V and 1 base at J, with 18 bases in the middle. The CDR3 covers 15 residues. CDR1 is MDHEN, CDR2 SYDVKM, per germline. The CDR3 spells CASRGTTLFNYGYTF. As DNA, the CDR3 is TGTGCCAGTCGGGGGACAACGCTTTTTAACTATGGCTACACCTTC.

The V gene is TRBV13, the J gene TRBJ1-3, with 7 bases identical to TRBD1. CDR1 is PRHDT and CDR2 is FYEKMQ in the germline V gene (reference sequence). The trim removed 4 bases at V and 1 base at J, leaving 16 bases unmatched. The CDR3 totals 19 residues. CDR3 DNA: TGTGCCAGCAGCTACAAACCGATCGCGACAGGGCCTTCTGGAAACACCATATATTTT. The encoded protein is CASSYKPIATGPSGNTIYF.

This clonotype was seen ten or more times. The CDR3 is CASSFAGTSGRASSYEQYF. The DNA for the CDR3 is TGTGCCAGCAGCTTCGCCGGGACTAGCGGGAGGGCGTCCTCCTACGAGCAGTACTTC. V is TRBV11-1 and J is TRBJ2-7, with 16 bases lining up with TRBD2. Germline CDR1 and CDR2: SGHAT and FQDESV (reference sequence). J gave up 0 bases and V 3 bases, and 8 bases lay outside the gene matches. The CDR3 totals 19 residues.

The chain recombines TRBV15 with TRBJ2-1, with a tentative D call TRBD1 (6 bases). Germline-derived CDR1 and CDR2 are LNHNV and YYDKDF (reference sequence). This CDR3 comprises 16 residues. The V end was cut by 0 bases, the J end by 4 bases, with 13 bases between. The chain's CDR3 is CATSRDGRGRYNEQFF. The CDR3 DNA follows: TGTGCCACCAGCAGAGATGGCAGGGGAAGGTACAATGAGCAGTTCTTC.

This chain connects TRBV19 to TRBJ2-5, with 10 positions matching TRBD2. Per the germline V gene, CDR1 is LNHDA and CDR2 is SQIVND (reference sequence). The CDR3 consists of 14 residues. Trimming took 5 bases from V and 9 from J; bases not matched to a gene: 9. The CDR3 is CASSGPSGGRAQYF. CDR3 DNA sequence: TGTGCCAGTAGTGGGCCTAGCGGGGGCCGGGCCCAGTACTTC.

This chain joins TRBV20-1 and TRBJ1-1; 7 nucleotides match TRBD1. Germline CDR1 reads DFQATT; CDR2 reads SNEGSKA (reference sequence). This CDR3 region has 16 residues. V was clipped by 0 bases and J by 2 bases; unmatched bases: 9. As DNA, the CDR3 is TGCAGTGCTAGAGATCCAGTGACAGGGACCAACACTGAAGCTTTCTTT. Its protein is CSARDPVTGTNTEAFF.